Listed below are T cell receptor beta chains from one sample, sequenced in a study of a mutant IDH1 vaccine in newly diagnosed glioma. These receptors lack a known antigen. Profiling relied on immunoSEQ multiplex PCR, and the TCRdb table lists in-frame clones only, not all of them. The table includes tens of thousands of clones, 60% to 85% detected once. The material sequenced was PBMCs, taken from a glioma patient whose treatment included an IDH1 peptide vaccine. The receptors stem from a man between 35 and 55 years old with glioma. The CDR3 runs from the conserved cysteine through the conserved F or W. D genes are given only for firm matches. Expanded clones get a size class; other rows say once, few or many, or leave the size out.

CASSLGRGLRDRNTGELFF	TGTGCCAGCAGCTTAGGGAGGGGGCTCCGGGACAGGAACACCGGGGAGCTGTTTTTT	TRBV7-9	TRBJ2-2	.	.	19
CASSPGTSYNEQFF	TGTGCCAGCAGCCCCGGGACAAGCTACAATGAGCAGTTCTTC	TRBV11-3	TRBJ2-1	.	.	14
CASSFLGGGATDTQYF	TGTGCCAGCAGCTTCTTGGGAGGGGGGGCCACAGATACGCAGTATTTT	TRBV7-9	TRBJ2-3	.	.	16
CASSKHPVQGNTDTQYF	TGTGCCAGCAGCAAACACCCAGTTCAGGGGAACACAGATACGCAGTATTTT	TRBV21-1	TRBJ2-3	.	.	17
CSVVSLATGTGELFF	TGCAGCGTTGTATCTCTAGCAACGGGCACCGGGGAGCTGTTTTTT	TRBV29-1	TRBJ2-2	.	large	15
CASSTARDSYNEKLFF	TGTGCCAGTAGTACCGCCCGGGACAGTTATAATGAAAAACTGTTTTTT	TRBV19	TRBJ1-4	TRBD1	few	16
CAISESGALRGNGYTF	TGTGCCATCAGTGAGTCAGGGGCCCTTAGGGGGAATGGCTACACCTTC	TRBV10-3	TRBJ1-2	.	.	16
CAWRRLAHSGNTIYF	TGTGCCTGGAGGCGTCTGGCACACTCTGGAAACACCATATATTTT	TRBV30	TRBJ1-3	.	.	15
CATSKKSGANVLTF	TGTGCCACCAGCAAAAAATCTGGGGCCAACGTCCTGACTTTC	TRBV15	TRBJ2-6	.	.	14
CATRTGPHTEAFF	TGTGCCACACGGACAGGACCGCACACTGAAGCTTTCTTT	TRBV6-5	TRBJ1-1	TRBD1	few	13
CASSQEVQDLQAFF	TGTGCCAGCAGCCAAGAGGTCCAGGACCTTCAAGCTTTCTTT	TRBV7-9	TRBJ1-1	.	.	14
CAISESSLDRPYQETQYF	TGTGCCATCAGTGAATCATCCTTGGACAGACCGTACCAAGAGACCCAGTACTTC	TRBV10-3	TRBJ2-5	.	.	18
CASSLGSRGAETQYF	TGTGCCAGCAGCTTAGGATCAAGGGGGGCAGAGACCCAGTACTTC	TRBV7-2	TRBJ2-5	.	.	15
CASSSQHTDTQYF	TGTGCCAGCAGCTCGCAGCACACAGATACGCAGTATTTT	TRBV7-2	TRBJ2-3	.	once	13
CASSSRESYEQYF	TGTGCCAGCAGCTCCAGGGAGTCCTACGAGCAGTACTTC	TRBV7-9	TRBJ2-7	.	.	13
CASSIQAGAPTGELFF	TGCGCCAGCAGTATCCAAGCGGGAGCTCCGACCGGGGAGCTGTTTTTT	TRBV5-1	TRBJ2-2	TRBD2	.	16
CASGNAGNYNEQFF	TGTGCCAGTGGGAATGCAGGGAATTACAATGAGCAGTTCTTC	TRBV6-1	TRBJ2-1	.	.	14
CATMTSGSDIQYF	TGTGCCACCATGACTAGCGGGAGTGACATTCAGTACTTC	TRBV6-1	TRBJ2-4	TRBD2	once	13
CSVGDTSGNTIYF	TGCAGCGTGGGGGACACGTCTGGAAACACCATATATTTT	TRBV29-1	TRBJ1-3	.	.	13
CASSQQGVGELFF	TGTGCCAGCAGCCAACAGGGCGTCGGGGAGCTGTTTTTT	TRBV5-4	TRBJ2-2	.	few	13
CASSEGILFRGLAGYEQYF	TGTGCCAGCAGTGAAGGAATATTGTTTCGGGGACTAGCGGGCTACGAGCAGTACTTC	TRBV2	TRBJ2-7	TRBD2	.	19
CASSPSPTGGAWSTDTQYF	TGTGCCAGCAGCCCTAGCCCGACAGGGGGCGCGTGGAGCACAGATACGCAGTATTTT	TRBV7-8	TRBJ2-3	TRBD1	.	19
CATRRANYGYTF	TGTGCCACGCGGCGAGCTAACTATGGCTACACCTTC	TRBV28	TRBJ1-2	.	.	12
CASSGTGTPNYGYTF	TGTGCCAGCAGCGGAACGGGAACCCCTAACTATGGCTACACCTTC	TRBV5-6	TRBJ1-2	.	.	15
CASSFRGEHTEAFF	TGTGCCAGCAGCTTCCGGGGGGAGCATACTGAAGCTTTCTTT	TRBV5-4	TRBJ1-1	.	.	14
CASTPGPSTDTQYF	TGTGCCAGCACTCCCGGGCCCAGCACAGATACGCAGTATTTT	TRBV7-8	TRBJ2-3	.	once	14
CASSLKRADSPPFF	TGTGCCAGCAGCCTAAAGAGAGCGGACAGCCCCCCTTTCTTT	TRBV25-1	TRBJ1-1	.	.	14
CASSVGVGTDTQYF	TGTGCCAGCAGTGTAGGGGTGGGCACAGATACGCAGTATTTT	TRBV2	TRBJ2-3	.	once	14
CASSSTSGRWDEQYF	TGTGCCAGCAGTTCGACTAGCGGGAGGTGGGACGAGCAGTACTTC	TRBV27	TRBJ2-7	TRBD2	.	15
CASSLTPLPQPPYGYTF	TGTGCCAGCAGCTTGACGCCTCTTCCTCAGCCTCCCTATGGCTACACCTTC	TRBV5-4	TRBJ1-2	.	.	17
CASRQAGNQPQHF	TGTGCCAGCAGGCAGGCAGGAAATCAGCCCCAGCATTTT	TRBV2	TRBJ1-5	.	few	13
CASGTGALGHTF	TGTGCCTCCGGGACAGGGGCTCTTGGCCACACCTTC	TRBV7-8	TRBJ1-2	TRBD1	.	12
CASSYSDNYNEQFF	TGTGCCAGCAGTTACTCGGACAACTACAATGAGCAGTTCTTC	TRBV6-6	TRBJ2-1	.	few	14
CASSQEALNTGELFF	TGTGCCAGCAGCCAAGAGGCTCTGAACACCGGGGAGCTGTTTTTT	TRBV4-2	TRBJ2-2	.	.	15
CASSTLPGTPHNYGYTF	TGTGCCAGCAGCACACTTCCCGGGACACCGCATAACTATGGCTACACCTTC	TRBV5-6	TRBJ1-2	.	.	17
CSVVETGGSNQPQHF	TGCAGCGTTGTCGAAACAGGCGGTAGCAATCAGCCCCAGCATTTT	TRBV29-1	TRBJ1-5	.	few	15
CASRIPRGRGELFF	TGTGCCAGCAGGATCCCCAGGGGGCGCGGGGAGCTGTTTTTT	TRBV28	TRBJ2-2	TRBD1	.	14
CASREDRTSREAFF	TGTGCCAGCCGGGAAGACAGGACCTCTCGGGAAGCTTTCTTT	TRBV14	TRBJ1-1	.	few	14
CASSFGVSGTEAFF	TGTGCCAGCAGCTTCGGGGTTAGTGGGACTGAAGCTTTCTTT	TRBV9	TRBJ1-1	.	medium-sized	14
CASSQETGGASQAFF	TGCGCCAGCAGCCAAGAAACAGGGGGCGCCTCACAAGCTTTCTTT	TRBV4-3	TRBJ1-1	TRBD1	.	15
CASSIAGGQETQYF	TGTGCCAGTAGTATAGCGGGGGGGCAAGAGACCCAGTACTTC	TRBV19	TRBJ2-5	TRBD2	.	14
CATSTGNTEAFF	TGTGCCACCTCAACAGGGAACACTGAAGCTTTCTTT	TRBV6-5	TRBJ1-1	.	once	12
CASRSGLYYEQYF	TGTGCCAGCAGATCGGGACTTTATTACGAGCAGTACTTC	TRBV5-8	TRBJ2-7	.	.	13
CASSFRQDEWTEAFF	TGTGCCAGCAGCTTTAGACAGGATGAATGGACTGAAGCTTTCTTT	TRBV7-2	TRBJ1-1	.	.	15
CAWSLGTLQETQYF	TGTGCCTGGAGTCTGGGGACCCTCCAAGAGACCCAGTACTTC	TRBV30	TRBJ2-5	.	.	14
CASSQDQVAAYNEQFF	TGCGCCAGCAGCCAAGATCAAGTCGCCGCCTACAATGAGCAGTTCTTC	TRBV4-1	TRBJ2-1	.	.	16
CASSFSSGSKTDTQYF	TGTGCCAGCAGCTTCTCTAGCGGGAGCAAAACAGATACGCAGTATTTT	TRBV7-6	TRBJ2-3	TRBD2	.	16
CASLTGNTGELFF	TGTGCCAGCCTAACAGGGAACACCGGGGAGCTGTTTTTT	TRBV2	TRBJ2-2	.	few	13
CASSRGGPNSYNEQFF	TGTGCCAGCAGCCGGGGGGGCCCGAACTCCTACAATGAGCAGTTCTTC	TRBV5-4	TRBJ2-1	TRBD2	.	16
CATRAGGGQRGNPNEQYF	TGTGCCACCAGAGCCGGGGGGGGACAGCGGGGGAACCCTAACGAGCAGTACTTC	TRBV15	TRBJ2-7	.	.	18
CASSRGDDGEKLFF	TGTGCCAGCAGCAGGGGCGATGATGGAGAAAAACTGTTTTTT	TRBV5-5	TRBJ1-4	.	.	14
CASSTPPGQKETQYF	TGCGCCAGCAGTACCCCCCCGGGACAGAAAGAGACCCAGTACTTC	TRBV10-1	TRBJ2-5	TRBD1	.	15
CASNRDGTGRNTEAFF	TGTGCCAGCAACCGGGATGGTACAGGGAGGAACACTGAAGCTTTCTTT	TRBV4-2	TRBJ1-1	.	.	16
CASSEGLAGYNEQFF	TGTGCCAGCAGTGAGGGACTAGCGGGTTACAATGAGCAGTTCTTC	TRBV6-1	TRBJ2-1	TRBD2	few	15
CASSLDRADEQFF	TGTGCCAGTAGTCTCGACAGGGCGGATGAGCAGTTCTTC	TRBV19	TRBJ2-1	TRBD1	once	13
CASSAASGRMGQYF	TGTGCCAGCAGCGCGGCTAGCGGAAGAATGGGGCAGTACTTC	TRBV9	TRBJ2-7	TRBD2	.	14